A single sample is the source of the 19 T cell receptor beta chains below, sequenced in a study of T cell repertoires in cytomegalovirus infection. One entry per CDR3 protein, called by TCRdb with MiXCR from the reads. The sample holds some 270,000 distinct CDR3 sequences, about a sixth seen once. The sample was CD8+ T cells from PBMCs. Every receptor here comes from a human donor in good health (CMV status not recorded). Some clones in this sample may be carry-over from other donors' samples.

This clonotype has a count of ten or more. The chain links TRBV7-9 to TRBJ2-7; the D gene could be TRBD1 or TRBD2 (5 bases each). Trimming took 3 bases from V and 1 from J, leaving 13 bases between them. This CDR3 is 15 amino acids long. From germline, CDR1 is SEHNR and CDR2 FQNEAQ (reference sequence). The CDR3 DNA reads as TGTGCCAGCAGCTTTCCGGGACGCAGGTCCTACGAGCAGTACTTC. This translates into CASSFPGRRSYEQYF. Based on the CDR3 plus reference TRBV7-9 and TRBJ2-7, the full variable domain is DTGVSQNPRHKITKRGQNVTFRCDPISEHNRLYWYRQTLGQGPEFLTYFQNEAQLEKSRLLSDRFSAERPKGSFSTLEIQRTEQGDSAMYLCASSFPGRRSYEQYFGPGTRLTVT.

This clonotype was seen a handful of times. The chain recombines TRBV11-2 with TRBJ2-4; the D is unclear. Germline V gene lookup returns CDR1 SGHAT and CDR2 FQNNGV. The V end lost 1 base, the J end lost 12 bases, and 7 bases lay between the germline ends. This CDR3 contains 11 residues. CDR3 sequence reads: CASSLGLGQYF. Here the CDR3 DNA reads TGTGCCAGCAGCTTAGGGTTGGGTCAGTACTTC.

Comment on this clonotype: A much larger clone sits a single nucleotide away, making a read error possible. V and J are TRBV28 and TRBJ2-5, with D uncertain. CDR1 is MDHEN, CDR2 SYDVKM, per germline. The CDR3 length is 14 residues. The CDR3 sequence is CANSLVRAQETQYF. The CDR3 DNA is TGTGCCAACAGTTTAGTCCGGGCCCAAGAGACCCAGTACTTC.

In DNA, the CDR3 is TGTGCCATCAGTGAGACTTACCGGGACAGGTCCAGTGAGCAGTTCTTC. Translation gives CAISETYRDRSSEQFF. J is TRBJ2-1 and V is TRBV10-3, with 8 positions matching TRBD1. After removal of 2 bases from V and 9 bases from J, the junction contained 12 bases not matched to a gene. This CDR3 comprises 16 residues. Germline V CDR1 and CDR2: ENHRY, SYGVKD.

The sample holds many counts of this clonotype. At one of its ends the junction is not consistent with the germline gene, which may arise from a read error. This sequence joins TRBV7-9 and TRBJ2-7, with D tentatively TRBD1 (5 bases). This CDR3 contains 12 residues. In germline, CDR1 is SEHNR, CDR2 FQNEAQ (reference sequence). The CDR3: CASSLGAYEQYF. In nucleotides, the CDR3 is TGTGCCAGCAGTTTAGGGGCCTACGAGCAGTACTTC.

The rearrangement joins TRBV6-2 or TRBV6-3 to TRBJ1-1; D remains unclear. In germline, CDR1 is MNHEY, CDR2 SVGEGT. The CDR3 consists of 16 residues. Deletions cut 2 bases from V and 4 bases from J, with 17 bases between. In DNA, the CDR3 is TGTGCCAGCAGTTACGGCCCCCGCGACGCGGGCACTGAAGCTTTCTTT. Encoded protein: CASSYGPRDAGTEAFF.

Ten or more counts support this clonotype. The chain is built from TRBV11-2 and TRBJ1-1; 7 positions match TRBD1. V dropped 5 bases and J dropped 3; count of bases not matched to a gene: 9. Germline lookup yields CDR1 SGHAT and CDR2 FQNNGV. This CDR3 contains 15 residues. The CDR3 spells CASSPPVGQYTEAFF. In DNA, the CDR3 is TGTGCCAGCAGCCCCCCTGTGGGACAGTACACTGAAGCTTTCTTT.

This clonotype came up a few times. The chain's CDR3 is CASSTINSFYNSPLHF. DNA of the CDR3: TGTGCCAGTAGTACGATTAACAGCTTCTATAATTCACCCCTCCACTTT. This sequence joins TRBV19 and TRBJ1-6, with unresolved D. Trimming took 4 bases from V and 3 from J, leaving 13 bases between them. CDR1 is LNHDA and CDR2 is SQIVND in the germline V gene (reference sequence). This CDR3 spans 16 amino acids.

This clonotype occurred many times. The chain recombines TRBV11-3 with TRBJ2-2; 7 bases match TRBD1. The CDR3 is 17 amino acids. Germline-derived CDR1 and CDR2 are SGHNT and YENEEA. J gave up 6 bases and V 0 bases, and 10 bases lay outside the gene matches. CDR3 loop: CASSLDLGQEAPGELFF. The DNA of the CDR3 is TGTGCCAGCAGCTTAGACCTTGGACAGGAGGCACCCGGGGAGCTGTTTTTT.

This clonotype has ten or more counts. V and J are TRBV7-6 and TRBJ2-1; a weak D match, TRBD1 (7 bases). This CDR3 spans 14 amino acids. The V and J ends lost 5 bases and 5 bases respectively, with 13 bases between them. Germline V gene sequence: CDR1 SGHVS, CDR2 FNYEAQ. The DNA for the CDR3 is TGTGCCAGCAGCCGCGGGACAGCCCACAATGAGCAGTTCTTC. Amino acids: CASSRGTAHNEQFF. Drawing the rest from reference TRBV7-6 and TRBJ2-1, the complete variable domain is GAGVSQSPRYKVTKRGQDVALRCDPISGHVSLYWYRQALGQGPEFLTYFNYEAQQDKSGLPNDRFSAERPEGSISTLTIQRTEQRDSAMYRCASSRGTAHNEQFFGPGTRLTVL.

The chain uses TRBV29-1 and TRBJ1-2; D ambiguous. CDR3 size: 12 residues. Germline loops: CDR1 SQVTM, CDR2 ANQGSEA. Trimming took off 4 bases at V and 0 bases at J, with 6 bases between the two ends. The chain's CDR3 is CSVVTANYGYTF. CDR3 DNA: TGCAGCGTTGTAACAGCTAACTATGGCTACACCTTC.

This clonotype was observed at least ten times. V usage is TRBV12-3 or TRBV12-4 and J usage is TRBJ2-5; D is unclear. The CDR3 sequence is 14 residues long. The ends were cut back, 3 bases at V and 5 bases at J, with 13 bases in the middle. Written as DNA, the CDR3 is TGTGCCAGCAGTTTTGGGCCTGGTGGGGAGACCCAGTACTTC. Translation: CASSFGPGGETQYF.

The chain is built from TRBV28 and TRBJ1-5, with no clear D. Germline values: CDR1 MDHEN, CDR2 SYDVKM. V lost 6 bases and J lost 0, with 9 bases in between. The CDR3 is made up of 14 amino acids. In DNA form, the CDR3 reads TGTGCCAGCAGCCTGGTTTATAGCAATCAGCCCCAGCATTTT. As protein: CASSLVYSNQPQHF. Drawing the rest from reference TRBV28 and TRBJ1-5, the complete variable domain is DVKVTQSSRYLVKRTGEKVFLECVQDMDHENMFWYRQDPGLGLRLIYFSYDVKMKEKGDIPEGYSVSREKKERFSLILESASTNQTSMYLCASSLVYSNQPQHFGDGTRLSIL.

This clonotype showed up many times. An end of the junction does not agree with germline; a read error may underlie this. The V and J genes are TRBV7-7 and TRBJ2-7; 8 nucleotides align to TRBD1. The germline V gene has CDR1 SSHAT and CDR2 FNYEAQ (reference sequence). The CDR3 runs to 14 residues. Written as DNA, the CDR3 is TGTGCTAGCAGCCCTGGACAGGGTAACTACGAGCAGTACTTC. Amino acid sequence: CASSPGQGNYEQYF.

Many counts were recorded for this clonotype. The rearrangement joins TRBV11-2 to TRBJ2-3, with D uncertain. Germline V gene sequence: CDR1 SGHAT, CDR2 FQNNGV. The CDR3 has 19 residues. Between the trimmed V and J ends, which lost 1 base and 6 bases, there was a span of 26 bases. CDR3 protein: CASSLVFSYGRITADTQYF. The CDR3 coding sequence is TGTGCCAGCAGCTTAGTTTTCTCTTATGGCCGAATCACAGCGGATACGCAGTATTTT.

This clonotype showed up just a few times. V usage is TRBV5-5 and J usage is TRBJ2-4, with TRBD2 as a possible D gene (5 bases). The CDR3 loop spans 15 amino acids. V dropped 2 bases and J dropped 2 bases, with 11 bases sitting between them. From germline, CDR1 is SGHKS and CDR2 YYEKEE (reference sequence). The CDR3 region is CASSFFGEPKNIQYF. CDR3 nucleotide sequence: TGTGCCAGCAGCTTCTTCGGGGAACCCAAAAACATTCAGTACTTC.

In its sample, this clonotype was seen many times. The chain links TRBV11-2 to TRBJ2-7; no clear D. This CDR3 spans 12 amino acids. Trimming took 11 bases from V and 2 from J, leaving 13 bases between them. From germline, CDR1 is SGHAT and CDR2 FQNNGV. The chain's CDR3 is CASRAAAYEQYF. The CDR3 nucleotides are TGTGCCTCTCGGGCGGCAGCCTACGAGCAGTACTTC.

This clonotype was recorded many times. V gene TRBV11-2 combines with J gene TRBJ2-4, with 7 bases lining up with TRBD1. Germline-derived CDR1 and CDR2 are SGHAT and FQNNGV. This CDR3 spans 18 amino acids. The ends lost 3 bases at V and 0 bases at J; junction bases unmatched: 11. The CDR3 sequence is CASSLGPGQKVAKNIQYF. The CDR3, as DNA: TGTGCCAGCAGCTTGGGCCCGGGACAGAAAGTAGCCAAAAACATTCAGTACTTC.

This chain connects TRBV6-2 or TRBV6-3 to TRBJ1-1, with D perhaps TRBD1 (5 bases). The CDR3 totals 14 residues. The V gene lost 7 bases and the J gene lost 2 bases, with 14 bases spanning the gap. Germline CDR1 MNHEY, CDR2 SVGEGT. The CDR3: CASTPGTENTEAFF. The CDR3 region has the DNA TGTGCCAGCACTCCCGGGACGGAAAACACTGAAGCTTTCTTT.